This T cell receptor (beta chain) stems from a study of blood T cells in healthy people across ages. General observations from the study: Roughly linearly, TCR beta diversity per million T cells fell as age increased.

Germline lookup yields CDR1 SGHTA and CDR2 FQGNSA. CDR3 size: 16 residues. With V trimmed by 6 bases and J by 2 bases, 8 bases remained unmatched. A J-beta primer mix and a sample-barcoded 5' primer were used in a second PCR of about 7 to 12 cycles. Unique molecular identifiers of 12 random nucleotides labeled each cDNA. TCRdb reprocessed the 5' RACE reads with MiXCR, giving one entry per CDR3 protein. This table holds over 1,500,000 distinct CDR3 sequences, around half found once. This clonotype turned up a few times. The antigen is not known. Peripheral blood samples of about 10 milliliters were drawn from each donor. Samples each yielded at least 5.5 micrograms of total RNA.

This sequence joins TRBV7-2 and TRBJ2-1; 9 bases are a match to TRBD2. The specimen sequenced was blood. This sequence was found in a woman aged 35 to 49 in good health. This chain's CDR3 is CASRSQSGGTYNEQFF. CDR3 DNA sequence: TGTGCCAGCAGGTCTCAGAGCGGGGGGACCTACAATGAGCAGTTCTTC.